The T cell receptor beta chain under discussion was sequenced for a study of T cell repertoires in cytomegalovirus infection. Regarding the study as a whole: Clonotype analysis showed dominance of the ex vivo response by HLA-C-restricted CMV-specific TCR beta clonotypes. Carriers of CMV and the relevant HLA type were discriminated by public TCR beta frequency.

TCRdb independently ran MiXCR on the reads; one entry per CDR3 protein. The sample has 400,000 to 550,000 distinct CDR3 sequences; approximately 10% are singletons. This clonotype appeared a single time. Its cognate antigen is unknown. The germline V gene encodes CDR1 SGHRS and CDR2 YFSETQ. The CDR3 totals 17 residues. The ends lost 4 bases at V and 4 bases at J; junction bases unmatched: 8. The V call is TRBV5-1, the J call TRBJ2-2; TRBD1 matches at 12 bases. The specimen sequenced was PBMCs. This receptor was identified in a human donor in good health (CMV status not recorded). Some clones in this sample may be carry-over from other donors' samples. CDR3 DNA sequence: TGCGCCAGCAGCAAACCGGGACAGGGGGCTGTCACCGGGGAGCTGTTTTTT. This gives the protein CASSKPGQGAVTGELFF.